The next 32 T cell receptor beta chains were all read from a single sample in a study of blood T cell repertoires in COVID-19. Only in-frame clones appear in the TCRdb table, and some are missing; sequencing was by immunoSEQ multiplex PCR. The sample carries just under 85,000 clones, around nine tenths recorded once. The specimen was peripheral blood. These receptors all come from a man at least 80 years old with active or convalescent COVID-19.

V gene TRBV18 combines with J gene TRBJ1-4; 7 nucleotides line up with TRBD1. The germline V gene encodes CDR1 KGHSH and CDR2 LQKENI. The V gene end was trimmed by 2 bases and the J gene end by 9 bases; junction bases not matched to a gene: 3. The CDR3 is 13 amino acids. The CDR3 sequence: CASSPRDSQKLFF. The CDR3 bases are TGTGCCAGCTCACCAAGGGACAGTCAAAAACTGTTTTTT.

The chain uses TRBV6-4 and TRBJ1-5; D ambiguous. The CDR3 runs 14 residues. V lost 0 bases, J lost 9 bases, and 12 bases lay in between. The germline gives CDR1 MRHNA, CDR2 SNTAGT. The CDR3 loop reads CASSDSASRGPQHF. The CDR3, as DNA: TGTGCCAGCAGTGACTCGGCCAGCCGAGGGCCCCAGCATTTT.

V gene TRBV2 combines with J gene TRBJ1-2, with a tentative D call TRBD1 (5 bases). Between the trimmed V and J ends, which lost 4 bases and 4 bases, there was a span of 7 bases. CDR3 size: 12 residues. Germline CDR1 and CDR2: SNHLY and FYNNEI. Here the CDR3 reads CASSGQGYGYTF. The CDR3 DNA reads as TGTGCCAGCAGTGGGCAGGGCTATGGCTACACCTTC.

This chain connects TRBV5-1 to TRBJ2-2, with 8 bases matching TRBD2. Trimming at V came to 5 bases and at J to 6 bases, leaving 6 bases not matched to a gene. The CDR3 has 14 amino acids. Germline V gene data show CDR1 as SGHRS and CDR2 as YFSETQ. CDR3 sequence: CASRPGLVAGELFF. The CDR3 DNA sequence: TGCGCCAGCAGACCGGGACTAGTAGCCGGGGAGCTGTTTTTT.

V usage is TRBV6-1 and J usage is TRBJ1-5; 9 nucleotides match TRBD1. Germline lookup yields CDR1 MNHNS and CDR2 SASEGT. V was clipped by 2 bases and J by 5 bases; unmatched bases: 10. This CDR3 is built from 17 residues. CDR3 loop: CASSESLPGQGYQPQHF. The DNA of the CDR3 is TGTGCCAGCAGTGAATCTCTCCCTGGACAGGGGTATCAGCCCCAGCATTTT.

The DNA of the CDR3 is TGTGCCAGCTCCTTAGAGGAGAACAATGAGCAGTTCTTC. It codes for CASSLEENNEQFF. V is TRBV6-4 and J is TRBJ2-1; D uncertain. Germline V CDR1 and CDR2: MRHNA, SNTAGT. V was shortened by 8 bases and J by 5 bases, with 13 bases between the two germline ends. The CDR3 extends over 13 amino acids.

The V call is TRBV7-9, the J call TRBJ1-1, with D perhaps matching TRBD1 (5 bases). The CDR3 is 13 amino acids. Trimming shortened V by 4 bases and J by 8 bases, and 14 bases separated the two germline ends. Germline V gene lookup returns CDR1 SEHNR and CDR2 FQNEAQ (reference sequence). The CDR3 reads CASSSHPGWEAFF. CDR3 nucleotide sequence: TGTGCCAGCAGCTCACACCCAGGGTGGGAAGCTTTCTTT.

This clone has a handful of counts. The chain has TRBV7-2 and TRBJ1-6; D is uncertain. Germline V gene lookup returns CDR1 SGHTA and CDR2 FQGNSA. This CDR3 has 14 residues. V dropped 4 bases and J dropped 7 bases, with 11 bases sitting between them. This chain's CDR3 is CASSSVPENSPLHF. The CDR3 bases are TGTGCCAGCAGCTCCGTCCCGGAGAATTCACCCCTCCACTTT.

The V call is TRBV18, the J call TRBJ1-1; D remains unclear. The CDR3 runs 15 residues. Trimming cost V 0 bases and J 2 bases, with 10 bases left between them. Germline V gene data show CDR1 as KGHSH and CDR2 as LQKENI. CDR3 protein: CASSPPVTPNTEAFF. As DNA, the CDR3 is TGTGCCAGCTCACCACCGGTAACTCCTAACACTGAAGCTTTCTTT.

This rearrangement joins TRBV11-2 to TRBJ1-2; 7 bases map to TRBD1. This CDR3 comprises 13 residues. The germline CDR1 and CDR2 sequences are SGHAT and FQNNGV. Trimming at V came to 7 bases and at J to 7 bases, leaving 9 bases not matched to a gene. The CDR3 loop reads CASTLDRVSGYTF. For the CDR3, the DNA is TGTGCCAGCACCCTTGACAGGGTCAGTGGCTACACCTTC.

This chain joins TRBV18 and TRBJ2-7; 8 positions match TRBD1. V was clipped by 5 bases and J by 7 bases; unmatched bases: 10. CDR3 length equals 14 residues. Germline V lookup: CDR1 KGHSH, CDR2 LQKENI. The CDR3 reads CASSTSKRTGEQYV. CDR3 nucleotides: TGTGCCAGCTCAACTTCCAAAAGGACAGGGGAGCAGTACGTC.

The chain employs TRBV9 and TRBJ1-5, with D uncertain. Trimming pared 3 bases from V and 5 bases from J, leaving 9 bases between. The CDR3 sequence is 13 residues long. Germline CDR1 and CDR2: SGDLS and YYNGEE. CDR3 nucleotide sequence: TGTGCCAGCAGCGCTCGACTAGATCAGCCCCAGCATTTT. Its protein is CASSARLDQPQHF.

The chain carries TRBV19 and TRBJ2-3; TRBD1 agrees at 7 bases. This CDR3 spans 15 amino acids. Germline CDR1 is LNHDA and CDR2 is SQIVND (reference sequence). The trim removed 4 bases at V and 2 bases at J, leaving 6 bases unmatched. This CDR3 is CASSTAQGSTDTQYF. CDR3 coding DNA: TGTGCCAGTAGTACAGCACAGGGGTCCACAGATACGCAGTATTTT.

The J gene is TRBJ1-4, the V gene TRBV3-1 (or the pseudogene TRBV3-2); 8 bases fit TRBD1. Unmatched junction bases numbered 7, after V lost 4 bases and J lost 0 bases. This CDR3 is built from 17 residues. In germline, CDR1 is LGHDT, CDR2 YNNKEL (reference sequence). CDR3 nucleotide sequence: TGTGCCAGCAGCCCACCTCCGGGACAGGCAACTAATGAAAAACTGTTTTTT. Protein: CASSPPPGQATNEKLFF.

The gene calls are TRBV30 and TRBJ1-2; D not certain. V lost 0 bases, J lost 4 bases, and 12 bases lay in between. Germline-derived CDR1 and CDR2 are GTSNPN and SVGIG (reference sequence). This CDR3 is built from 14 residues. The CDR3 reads CAWSVTANSYGYTF. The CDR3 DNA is TGTGCCTGGAGTGTAACAGCCAACTCCTATGGCTACACCTTC.

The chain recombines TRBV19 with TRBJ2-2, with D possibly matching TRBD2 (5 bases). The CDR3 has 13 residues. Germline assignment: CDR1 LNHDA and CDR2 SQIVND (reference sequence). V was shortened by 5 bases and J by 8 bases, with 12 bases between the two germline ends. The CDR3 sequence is CASSLVGEGELFF. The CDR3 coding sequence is TGTGCCAGTAGTTTGGTCGGGGAAGGGGAGCTGTTTTTT.

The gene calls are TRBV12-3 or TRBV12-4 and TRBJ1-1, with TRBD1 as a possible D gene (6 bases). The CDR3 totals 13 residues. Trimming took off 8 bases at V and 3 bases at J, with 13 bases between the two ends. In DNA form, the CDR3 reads TGTGCCAGCCAGGGACAAGGGTACACTGAAGCTTTCTTT. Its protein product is CASQGQGYTEAFF.

CDR3 sequence: CASSSGGLAGIHYNEQFF. The CDR3 DNA is TGTGCCAGCAGCTCGGGGGGACTAGCGGGAATTCACTACAATGAGCAGTTCTTC. This chain connects TRBV11-2 to TRBJ2-1; 13 nucleotides line up with TRBD2. This CDR3 has 18 residues. V dropped 4 bases and J dropped 3; count of bases not matched to a gene: 9. CDR1 SGHAT and CDR2 FQNNGV come from the germline V gene.

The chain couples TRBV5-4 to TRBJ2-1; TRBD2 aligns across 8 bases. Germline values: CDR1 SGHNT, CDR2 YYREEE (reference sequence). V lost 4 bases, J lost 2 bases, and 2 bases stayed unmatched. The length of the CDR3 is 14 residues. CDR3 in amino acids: CASSTTSAYNEQFF. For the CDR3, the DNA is TGTGCCAGCAGCACGACTAGCGCCTACAATGAGCAGTTCTTC.

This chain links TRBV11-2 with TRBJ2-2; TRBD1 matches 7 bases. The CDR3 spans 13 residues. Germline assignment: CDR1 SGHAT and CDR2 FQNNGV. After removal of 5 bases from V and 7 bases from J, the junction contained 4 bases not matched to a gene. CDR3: CASSPTGVGELFF. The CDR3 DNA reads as TGTGCCAGCAGCCCTACAGGGGTCGGGGAGCTGTTTTTT.

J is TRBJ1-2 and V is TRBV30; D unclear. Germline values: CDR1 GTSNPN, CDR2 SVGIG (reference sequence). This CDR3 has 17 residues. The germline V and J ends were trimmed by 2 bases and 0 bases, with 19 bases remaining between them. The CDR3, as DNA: TGTGCCTGGAGTCACAAATTAGGTCTGGGAGCTAACTATGGCTACACCTTC. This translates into CAWSHKLGLGANYGYTF.

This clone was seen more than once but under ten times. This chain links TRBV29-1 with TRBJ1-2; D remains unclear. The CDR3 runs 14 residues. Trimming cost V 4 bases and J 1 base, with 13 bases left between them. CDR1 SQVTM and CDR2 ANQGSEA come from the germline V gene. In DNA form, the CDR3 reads TGCAGCGTTGTGGGAGGATCCATTAACTATGGCTACACCTTC. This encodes CSVVGGSINYGYTF.

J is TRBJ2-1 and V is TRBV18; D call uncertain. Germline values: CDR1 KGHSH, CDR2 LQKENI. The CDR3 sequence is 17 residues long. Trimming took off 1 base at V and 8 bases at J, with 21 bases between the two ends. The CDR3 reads CASSPRVLAASVHEQFF. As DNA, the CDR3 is TGTGCCAGCTCACCACGAGTTTTGGCAGCGTCGGTTCATGAGCAGTTCTTC.

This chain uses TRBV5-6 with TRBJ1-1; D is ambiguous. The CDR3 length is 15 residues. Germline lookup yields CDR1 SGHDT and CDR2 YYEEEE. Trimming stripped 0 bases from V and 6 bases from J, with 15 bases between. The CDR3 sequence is CASSLDMGVTSEAFF. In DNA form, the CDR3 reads TGTGCCAGCAGCTTGGACATGGGAGTGACGTCTGAAGCTTTCTTT. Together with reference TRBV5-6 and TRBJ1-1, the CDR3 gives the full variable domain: DAGVTQSPTHLIKTRGQQVTLRCSPKSGHDTVSWYQQALGQGPQFIFQYYEEEERQRGNFPDRFSGHQFPNYSSELNVNALLLGDSALYLCASSLDMGVTSEAFFGQGTRLTVV.

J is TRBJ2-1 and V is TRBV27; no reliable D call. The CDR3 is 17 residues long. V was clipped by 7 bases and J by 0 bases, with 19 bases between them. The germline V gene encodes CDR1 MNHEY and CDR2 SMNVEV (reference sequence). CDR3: CASTPNPPGSSYNEQFF. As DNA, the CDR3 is TGTGCCAGCACTCCAAACCCCCCGGGTAGCTCCTACAATGAGCAGTTCTTC.

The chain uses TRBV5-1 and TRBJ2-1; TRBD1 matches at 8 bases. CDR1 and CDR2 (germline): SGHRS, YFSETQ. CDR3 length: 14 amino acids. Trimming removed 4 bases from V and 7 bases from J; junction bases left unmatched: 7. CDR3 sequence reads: CASSIQGAENEQFF. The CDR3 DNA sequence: TGCGCCAGCAGCATCCAGGGGGCTGAGAATGAGCAGTTCTTC.

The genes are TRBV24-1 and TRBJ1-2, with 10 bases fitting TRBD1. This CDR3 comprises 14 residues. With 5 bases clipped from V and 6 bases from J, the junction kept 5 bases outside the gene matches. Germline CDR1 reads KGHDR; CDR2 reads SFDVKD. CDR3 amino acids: CATSAPDRGDGYTF. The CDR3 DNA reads TGTGCCACCAGTGCACCGGACAGGGGGGATGGCTACACCTTC.

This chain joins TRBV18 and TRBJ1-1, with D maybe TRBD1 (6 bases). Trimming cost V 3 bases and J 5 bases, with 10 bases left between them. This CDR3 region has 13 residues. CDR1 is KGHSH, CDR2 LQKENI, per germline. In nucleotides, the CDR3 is TGTGCCAGCTCACCGCGGACAGAGACTGAAGCTTTCTTT. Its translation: CASSPRTETEAFF.

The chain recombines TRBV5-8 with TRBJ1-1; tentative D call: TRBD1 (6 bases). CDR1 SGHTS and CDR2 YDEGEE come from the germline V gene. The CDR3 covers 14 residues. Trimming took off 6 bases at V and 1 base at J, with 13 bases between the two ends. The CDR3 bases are TGTGCCAGCAACGGGGGGACACCGAACACTGAAGCTTTCTTT. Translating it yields CASNGGTPNTEAFF.

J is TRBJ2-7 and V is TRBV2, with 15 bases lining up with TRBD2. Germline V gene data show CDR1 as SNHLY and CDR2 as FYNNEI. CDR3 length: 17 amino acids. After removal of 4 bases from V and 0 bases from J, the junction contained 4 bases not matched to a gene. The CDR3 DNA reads TGTGCCAGCAGTGCGGGACTAGCGGGAGGTTTCTCCTACGAGCAGTACGTC. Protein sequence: CASSAGLAGGFSYEQYV.

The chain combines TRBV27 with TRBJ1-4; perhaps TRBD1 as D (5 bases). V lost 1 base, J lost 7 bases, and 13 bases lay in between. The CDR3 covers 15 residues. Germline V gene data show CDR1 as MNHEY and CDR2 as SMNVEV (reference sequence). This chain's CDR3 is CASSLFAAQGEKLFF. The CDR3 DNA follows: TGTGCCAGCAGTTTATTTGCGGCCCAGGGTGAAAAACTGTTTTTT.

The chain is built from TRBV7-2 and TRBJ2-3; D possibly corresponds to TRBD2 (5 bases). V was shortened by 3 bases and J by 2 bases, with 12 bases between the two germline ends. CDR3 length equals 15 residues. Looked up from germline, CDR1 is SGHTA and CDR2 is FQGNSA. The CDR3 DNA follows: TGTGCCAGCAGCTTTCCCGGGATGGACACAGATACGCAGTATTTT. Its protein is CASSFPGMDTDTQYF.